Listed below are T cell receptor beta chains from one sample, sequenced in a study of T-cell reconstitution after alpha-beta-depleted transplantation in children. Each CDR3 protein gets one entry after TCRdb re-called the PCR reads with MiXCR. The data contain about 290,000 distinct CDR3 sequences, roughly a tenth of them singletons. Source: PBMCs, taken before TCRalphabeta/CD19-depleted stem cell transplant. Receptors originate from a boy younger than two with acute myeloid leukemia, due to receive a stem cell transplant. Each CDR3 is given with its conserved first and last residue. The D gene is left open where the match is weak. Only some rows state a clone size, as once, few, many or a class for expanded clones.

D	V	J	size	CDR3	DNA
TRBD1	TRBV20-1	TRBJ1-4	few	CSAGDRGRVTNEKLFF	TGCAGTGCCGGGGACAGGGGAAGGGTAACTAATGAAAAACTGTTTTTT
TRBD1	TRBV29-1	TRBJ2-7	few	CSVRKGTGWGYEQYF	TGCAGCGTTAGAAAGGGGACAGGGTGGGGATACGAGCAGTACTTC
.	TRBV20-1	TRBJ1-5	many	CSASEGGSSNQPQHF	TGCAGTGCTAGTGAGGGAGGGAGTAGCAATCAGCCCCAGCATTTT
TRBD1	TRBV29-1	TRBJ1-1	.	CSVAQGLNTEAFF	TGCAGCGTTGCACAGGGGTTAAACACTGAAGCTTTCTTT
.	TRBV12-3/TRBV12-4	TRBJ2-7	few	CASSSPGGVGAYEQYF	TGTGCCAGCAGTTCTCCCGGGGGAGTGGGGGCCTACGAGCAGTACTTC
TRBD2	TRBV4-3	TRBJ2-4	many	CASSQAGEFKNIQYF	TGCGCCAGCAGCCAGGCGGGAGAGTTCAAAAACATTCAGTACTTC
TRBD1	TRBV9	TRBJ1-1	.	CASSVGTGAITEAFF	TGTGCCAGCAGCGTAGGGACAGGGGCAATCACTGAAGCTTTCTTT
TRBD1	TRBV12-3/TRBV12-4	TRBJ2-3	few	CASSFWDRSTDTQYF	TGTGCCAGCAGTTTTTGGGACAGGAGCACAGATACGCAGTATTTT
TRBD2	TRBV5-1	TRBJ2-3	.	CASSLVASGRNTDTQYF	TGCGCCAGCAGCTTGGTGGCTAGCGGGAGGAACACAGATACGCAGTATTTT
.	TRBV25-1	TRBJ2-7	few	CASSLPGEQYF	TGTGCCAGCAGTCTGCCAGGCGAGCAGTACTTC